This TCR beta chain was obtained from a study of T cells expressing NK-cell markers. Study-wide results and caveats: The study found these clonotypes also leading the CD3+CD56-NKG2C+ fraction in a handful of donors.

Notes on this clonotype: Its antigen is still unknown.

UMIs accompanied the 5'RACE template switching by which TCR beta cDNA was made. TCRdb re-analyzed the 5' RACE reads; it lists each CDR3 protein once, without DNA. This sample's table reports about 260,000 distinct CDR3 sequences. From germline, CDR1 is MGHDK and CDR2 SYGVNS. The CDR3 is made up of 15 amino acids. Sequencing was performed on blood T cells: a sorted CD56 or NKG2C T cell subset, CD4+ or CD8+ T cells, or bulk PBMC T cells (not recorded which). The clonotype originates from a man younger than 30 in good health. The rearrangement uses TRBV25-1 and TRBJ2-7. This CDR3 reads CASSEWAGGSYEQYF.